This T cell receptor (beta chain) was captured by sequencing in a study of cytomegalovirus exposure and HLA in healthy donors. The PCR was carried out with 60 Vbeta primers and 13 Jbeta primers. Sequenced by immunoSEQ multiplex PCR; TCRdb stores in-frame clones only, minus some. This repertoire shows roughly 110,000 clones, under 80% found once; its top ten account for 3.5% to 4%. This CDR3 has 12 residues. Germline CDR1 and CDR2: SEHNR and FQNEAQ (reference sequence). V shed 5 bases and J shed 6 bases, with 8 bases lying between them. The material sequenced was PBMCs. V is TRBV7-9 and J is TRBJ1-5; D gene ambiguous. The receptor's source is a man aged 60 to 75 in good health and CMV-seronegative. The CDR3 DNA follows: TGTGCCAGCAGCCGAGGCAGTCAGCCCCAGCATTTT. The encoded protein is CASSRGSQPQHF.